This record covers a single T cell receptor (beta chain). What it binds is not known. It was with 60 Vbeta and 13 Jbeta primers that the PCR ran. Clones were read by immunoSEQ multiplex PCR, and TCRdb kept only the in-frame ones, dropping some. This sample has more than 150,000 clones; around 84% occur once, and the top ten carry more than 0.95%. CDR3 length equals 15 residues. The germline CDR1 and CDR2 sequences are LNHDA and SQIVND (reference sequence). Trimming left V 7 bases short and J 4 bases short, with 19 bases between. The sample belongs to a study of cytomegalovirus exposure and HLA in healthy donors. The overall study: Within an early data release were roughly 83 million unique TCRs drawn from HLA-typed donors. Notes on the study in general: The likely origin of a cluster of highly shared sequence variants was a sequencing artifact.

V gene TRBV19 combines with J gene TRBJ1-1; D gene ambiguous. The sequenced sample consisted of PBMCs. The receptor was isolated from a girl aged 2 to 10 in good health and CMV-seropositive. This CDR3 reads CASTRGSGSGTEAFF. The CDR3 DNA reads TGTGCCAGTACGCGCGGTTCCGGGTCGGGCACTGAAGCTTTCTTT.